Each of the 13 T cell receptor beta chains below was sequenced from the same sample in a study of T cells in Graves' hyperthyroidism and ophthalmopathy. Amplification targeted TCR beta CDR3 regions from RNA transcripts. HTBI primers were used for first-round RT-PCR of the TCR CDR3. TCRdb called the multiplex PCR reads again in MiXCR, with one record for every CDR3 protein. The data hold just under 750,000 distinct CDR3 sequences, with approximately 40% observed a single time. Specimen: blood. The receptors were sampled from a woman between 35 and 50 years old with Graves' hyperthyroidism.

In the case of this clonotype: Since a much larger clone is just one base distant, this may be a read error. This likely comes from a read error, as the CDR3 has no conserved phenylalanine or tryptophan at its end. The CDR3 nucleotides are TGTGCCAGCAGCACACCCGGACAGGGGCGTTACGAGCAGTACCTC. It translates to CASSTPGQGRYEQYL. The chain recombines TRBV12-3 or TRBV12-4 with TRBJ2-7; 9 bases agree with TRBD1. The CDR3 totals 15 residues. V was pared by 6 bases and J by 4 bases, with 10 bases of the junction left unmatched.

This clonotype was recorded many times. The CDR3 DNA reads as TGTGCCAGCAGCGAGGGGGTCGGAGGGGGAGGAAACACCATATATTTT. It specifies CASSEGVGGGGNTIYF. The chain employs TRBV9 and TRBJ1-3, with a weak D call TRBD1 (6 bases). The CDR3 contains 16 residues. V shed 3 bases and J shed 4 bases, with 17 bases lying between them. CDR1 is SGDLS and CDR2 is YYNGEE in the germline V gene.

The rearrangement joins TRBV7-9 to TRBJ2-7; a weak D match, TRBD1 (5 bases). The CDR3 covers 13 residues. The germline V gene has CDR1 SEHNR and CDR2 FQNEAQ (reference sequence). Trimming took off 7 bases at V and 7 bases at J, with 17 bases between the two ends. The CDR3 spells CASTSIGAEEQYF. The CDR3 DNA sequence: TGTGCCAGCACCTCCATAGGGGCAGAAGAGCAGTACTTC. The complete variable domain, with remaining parts taken from reference TRBV7-9 and TRBJ2-7, reads DTGVSQNPRHKITKRGQNVTFRCDPISEHNRLYWYRQTLGQGPEFLTYFQNEAQLEKSRLLSDRFSAERPKGSFSTLEIQRTEQGDSAMYLCASTSIGAEEQYFGPGTRLTVT.

The V gene is TRBV19, the J gene TRBJ1-3; 11 positions match TRBD1. The CDR3 runs 15 residues. V lost 5 bases and J lost 5; bases outside the gene matches: 5. CDR1 is LNHDA and CDR2 is SQIVND in the germline V gene (reference sequence). The CDR3 DNA reads as TGTGCCAGTAGTCCAGGGACAGGGGGAAGAAACACCATATATTTT. It yields the protein CASSPGTGGRNTIYF.

V and J are TRBV6-6 and TRBJ1-2; TRBD1 agrees at 8 bases. The CDR3 runs 13 residues. V lost 7 bases to trimming and J lost 6 bases; unmatched junction nucleotides: 7. Germline CDR1 is MNHNY and CDR2 is SVGAGI (reference sequence). The CDR3 region is CASTRTGYDGYTF. Written as DNA, the CDR3 is TGTGCCAGCACACGGACAGGGTACGATGGCTACACCTTC.

About this clonotype itself: The missing conserved phenylalanine or tryptophan at the end of this CDR3 makes a read error likely. The chain joins TRBV7-9 to TRBJ1-1; a possible D gene is TRBD1 (5 bases). Trimming pared 5 bases from V and 11 bases from J, leaving 24 bases between. This CDR3 has 15 residues. Germline lookup yields CDR1 SEHNR and CDR2 FQNEAQ (reference sequence). The CDR3 sequence is CASSRSGGNREGAFL. The CDR3, as DNA: TGTGCCAGCAGCCGCTCTGGGGGGAACCGCGAGGGGGCTTTCCTT.

This chain joins TRBV5-6 and TRBJ2-7; no reliable D call. From germline, CDR1 is SGHDT and CDR2 YYEEEE. Trimming left V 2 bases short and J 5 bases short, with 14 bases between. The CDR3 spans 14 residues. The CDR3 loop reads CASSLRYARHEQYF. In DNA form, the CDR3 reads TGTGCCAGCAGCTTACGGTATGCACGCCACGAGCAGTACTTC.

There are a few counts of this clonotype. This sequence joins TRBV12-3 or TRBV12-4 and TRBJ1-2; 10 bases map to TRBD1. The CDR3 has 16 residues. V lost 4 bases to trimming and J lost 4 bases; unmatched junction nucleotides: 9. The CDR3 nucleotides read TGTGCCAGCAGTTCACCGGGACAGGGGACGAGCTATGGCTACACCTTC. Translating it yields CASSSPGQGTSYGYTF.

This clonotype was counted only a few times. The gene calls are TRBV20-1 and TRBJ1-2; perhaps TRBD1 as D (5 bases). The length of the CDR3 is 12 residues. Trimming shortened V by 5 bases and J by 3 bases, and 10 bases separated the two germline ends. Germline V gives CDR1 DFQATT, CDR2 SNEGSKA (reference sequence). The CDR3 DNA reads as TGCAGTGCTCCTAGGGGATACTATGGCTACACCTTC. It specifies CSAPRGYYGYTF.

The chain has TRBV4-1 and TRBJ1-2; tentatively, D is TRBD1 (5 bases). Germline lookup yields CDR1 MGHRA and CDR2 YSYEKL. V lost 0 bases and J 7 bases, leaving 15 bases between the germline ends. The CDR3 contains 15 residues. For the CDR3, the DNA is TGCGCCAGCAGCCAAGAACGCATACGGGGCTCTGGCTACACCTTC. Translating gives CASSQERIRGSGYTF.

The sample holds a few counts of this clonotype. The CDR3 reads CASRLGTGAGTGELFF. The CDR3 DNA follows: TGTGCCAGCAGGCTCGGGACAGGGGCTGGCACCGGGGAGCTGTTTTTT. The V and J genes are TRBV6-5 and TRBJ2-2; 10 nucleotides line up with TRBD1. The junction had 8 bases not matched to a gene; V was cut back by 6 bases and J by 4 bases. CDR3 length: 16 residues. Germline CDR1 MNHEY, CDR2 SVGAGI.

This clonotype was seen a handful of times. Compared with germline, one end of the junction differs, possibly owing to a read error. The chain combines TRBV7-2 with TRBJ2-6; no clear D. Germline values: CDR1 SGHTA, CDR2 FQGNSA. This CDR3 has 19 amino acids. DNA of the CDR3: TGCGCCAGCAGCCAAGATTCCCAGACTCTCAGCTCTGGGGCCAACGTCCTGACTTTC. Its protein is CASSQDSQTLSSGANVLTF.

This clonotype was observed a few times. The chain is built from TRBV28 and TRBJ1-2; TRBD1 is a possible D gene (6 bases). CDR1 MDHEN and CDR2 SYDVKM come from the germline V gene. The V and J ends lost 3 bases and 7 bases respectively, with 15 bases between them. The CDR3 length is 14 residues. CDR3 nucleotides: TGTGCCAGCAGTTTCAAGGGCAGGGGTAGTGGCTACACCTTC. It encodes CASSFKGRGSGYTF.